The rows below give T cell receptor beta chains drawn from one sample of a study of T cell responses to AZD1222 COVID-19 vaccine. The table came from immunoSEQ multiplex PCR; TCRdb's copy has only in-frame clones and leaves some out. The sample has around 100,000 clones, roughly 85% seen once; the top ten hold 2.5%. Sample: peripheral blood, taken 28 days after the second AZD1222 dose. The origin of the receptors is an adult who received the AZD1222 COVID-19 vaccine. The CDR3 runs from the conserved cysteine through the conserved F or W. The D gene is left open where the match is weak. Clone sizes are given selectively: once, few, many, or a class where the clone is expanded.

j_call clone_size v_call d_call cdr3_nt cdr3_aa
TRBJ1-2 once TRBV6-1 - TGTGCCAGCAGTGAAGCCGGGTCCTATGGCTACACCTTC CASSEAGSYGYTF
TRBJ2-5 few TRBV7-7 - TGTGCTAGCAGCCCTGGGGCAGGGAAGGTTCAGACCCAGTACTTC CASSPGAGKVQTQYF
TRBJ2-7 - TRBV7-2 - TGTGCCAGCAGCTTAGGCGAGGGCGGGCTCGAGCAGTACTTC CASSLGEGGLEQYF
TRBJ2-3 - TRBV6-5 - TGTGCCAGCAGTTCCCCCCGAAAATCAGATACGCAGTATTTT CASSSPRKSDTQYF
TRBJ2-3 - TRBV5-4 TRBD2 TGTGCCAGCAGCTTGGATCCTAGCGGGAGGGCAGGCACAGATACGCAGTATTTT CASSLDPSGRAGTDTQYF
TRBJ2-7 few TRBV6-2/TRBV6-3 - TGTGCCAGCAGCTGGGGGCGAGAGCAGTACTTC CASSWGREQYF
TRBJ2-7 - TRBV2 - TGTGCCAGCAGCGACCCATCTACGTGGGAGCAATCCTACGAGCAGTACTTC CASSDPSTWEQSYEQYF
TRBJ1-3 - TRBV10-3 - TGTGCCATCACCAGGACAGATGGAAACACCATATATTTT CAITRTDGNTIYF
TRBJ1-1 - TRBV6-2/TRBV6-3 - TGTGCCAGCAGTTACTCGGGACGGTCGGGCACTGAAGCTTTCTTT CASSYSGRSGTEAFF
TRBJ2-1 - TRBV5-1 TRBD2 TGCGCCAGCAGCACCGGACTAGGTTACGGCAATGAGCAGTTCTTC CASSTGLGYGNEQFF
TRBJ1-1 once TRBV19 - TGTGCCAGTAGGGAGTTGACAGACACTGAAGCTTTCTTT CASRELTDTEAFF
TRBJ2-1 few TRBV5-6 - TGTGCCAGCAGGGGATTTGAGTACAATGAGCAGTTCTTC CASRGFEYNEQFF
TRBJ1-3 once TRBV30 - TGTGCCTGGAGTGGGGAGGCCCTCTCTGGAAACACCATATATTTT CAWSGEALSGNTIYF
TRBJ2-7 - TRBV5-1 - TGCGCCAGCAGCTTGGGTGGATTATACGAGCAGTACTTC CASSLGGLYEQYF
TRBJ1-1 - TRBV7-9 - TGTGCCAGCAGCTTACGGGGGAACACTGAAGCTTTCTTT CASSLRGNTEAFF
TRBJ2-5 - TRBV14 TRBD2 TGTGCCAGCAGCCGGGGACTAGCGGTTCGTGAAGAGACCCAGTACTTC CASSRGLAVREETQYF
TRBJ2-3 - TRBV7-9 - TGTGCCAGCAGGGGGGGGGACAAAGTCCCCCCAGATACGCAGTATTTT CASRGGDKVPPDTQYF
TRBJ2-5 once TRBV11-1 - TGTGCCAGCAGCTTACAGGGAGAGACCCAGTACTTC CASSLQGETQYF
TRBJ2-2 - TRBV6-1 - TGTGCCAGCAGTGAAGCGGTAGCAGGGATGGCGAACACCGGGGAGCTGTTTTTT CASSEAVAGMANTGELFF
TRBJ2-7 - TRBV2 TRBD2 TGTGCCAGCAGTATCCAGCTAGCGGGGTACGAGCAGTACTTC CASSIQLAGYEQYF
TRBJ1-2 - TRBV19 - TGTGCCAGTAGTATATCGGGCACTTCCTCCTCCTATGGCTACACCTTC CASSISGTSSSYGYTF
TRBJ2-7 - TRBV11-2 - TGTGCCAGCAGCGTCTCGGGACCTTCCTACGAGCAGTACTTC CASSVSGPSYEQYF
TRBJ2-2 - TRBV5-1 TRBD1 TGCGCCAGCATCGATTGGACAGGGGGCACCTCGAACACCGGGGAGCTGTTTTTT CASIDWTGGTSNTGELFF
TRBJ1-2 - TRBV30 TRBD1 TGTGCCTGGAGGGAACAGGGGGCGCAGTATGGCTACACCTTC CAWREQGAQYGYTF
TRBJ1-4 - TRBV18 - TGTGCCAGCGCGAGGCAGGGTGATGAAAAACTGTTTTTT CASARQGDEKLFF
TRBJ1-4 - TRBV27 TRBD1 TGTGCCAGCAGTAAGACAGGGGCATCTACAAGGCAAGAAAAACTGTTTTTT CASSKTGASTRQEKLFF
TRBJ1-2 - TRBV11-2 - TGTGCCAGCAGCCAGAGAAACTATGGCTACACCTTC CASSQRNYGYTF
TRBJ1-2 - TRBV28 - TGTGCCAGTAATCACCTGACAGCTAACTATGGCTACACCTTC CASNHLTANYGYTF
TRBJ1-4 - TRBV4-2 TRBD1 TGTGCCAGCAGCCCCCCCTTTTCCGGGACAGGGATGGAAAAACTGTTTTTT CASSPPFSGTGMEKLFF
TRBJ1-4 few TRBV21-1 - TGTGCCAGCAACATAGAACAGGGTGAATTTACTAATGAAAAACTGTTTTTT CASNIEQGEFTNEKLFF
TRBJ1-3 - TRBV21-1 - TGTGCCAGCAGCAAAATCCGCAGATTTCACTCTGGAAACACCATATATTTT CASSKIRRFHSGNTIYF
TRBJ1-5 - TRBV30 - TGTGCCTGGAGTGCCAAAGGAGGGAATCAGCCCCAGCATTTT CAWSAKGGNQPQHF
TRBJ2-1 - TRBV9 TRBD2 TGTGCCAGCTCACGGCTAGCGGAGAGTTCCTCCTACAATGAGCAGTTCTTC CASSRLAESSSYNEQFF
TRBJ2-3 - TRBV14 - TGTGCCACTTACCTGATGACTACGCAGTATTTT CATYLMTTQYF
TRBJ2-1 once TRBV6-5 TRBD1 TGTGCCAGCAGTTACTCGGGGACAGGGGGCTACAATGAGCAGTTCTTC CASSYSGTGGYNEQFF
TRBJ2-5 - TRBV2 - TGTGCCAGCATTGAGGGACGCCAAGAGACCCAGTACTTC CASIEGRQETQYF
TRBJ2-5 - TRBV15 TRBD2 TGTGCCACCACCTCCTTTAGCGGGAGAAAAGAGACCCAGTACTTC CATTSFSGRKETQYF
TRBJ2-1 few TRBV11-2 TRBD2 TGTGCCAGCAGCACGGGACTAGCATCGAATGAGCAGTTCTTC CASSTGLASNEQFF
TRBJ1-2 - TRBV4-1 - TGCGCCAGCAGCCAAGATATCTCGTTGGGCTACACCTTC CASSQDISLGYTF
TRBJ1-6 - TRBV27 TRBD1 TGTGCCAGCAGTAGGCAGGGGGCGCGAAATTCACCCCTCCACTTT CASSRQGARNSPLHF
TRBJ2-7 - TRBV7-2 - TGTGCCAGCAGCTGGCGGGCCGTCACCTACGAGCAGTACTTC CASSWRAVTYEQYF
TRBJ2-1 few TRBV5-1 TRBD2 TGCGCCAGCAGCTTGGCCGAAGCGGGAGTGAATGAGCAGTTCTTC CASSLAEAGVNEQFF
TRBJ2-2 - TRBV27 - TGTGCCAGCAGTTTACAAACGACAGGGAACACCGGGGAGCTGTTTTTT CASSLQTTGNTGELFF
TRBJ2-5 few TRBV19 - TGTGCCAGTAGTAGCAACGGGGCCCAAGAGACCCAGTACTTC CASSSNGAQETQYF
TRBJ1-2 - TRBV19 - TGTGCCAGTAGTATAAGGAGGACTAACTATGGCTACACCTTC CASSIRRTNYGYTF
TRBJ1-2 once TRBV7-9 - TGTGCCAGCAGCTCACTGGGGGTCGACTATGGCTACACCTTC CASSSLGVDYGYTF
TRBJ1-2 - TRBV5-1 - TGCGCCAGCAGCTTGGGGGGAAGGGCCTATGGCTACACCTTC CASSLGGRAYGYTF
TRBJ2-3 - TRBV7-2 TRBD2 TGTGCCAGCAGATTAGAGGGCCTAGCGGGACTAGGTACGCAGTATTTT CASRLEGLAGLGTQYF
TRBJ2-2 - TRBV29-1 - TGCAGCGTTTCAACCGGGGAGCTGTTTTTT CSVSTGELFF